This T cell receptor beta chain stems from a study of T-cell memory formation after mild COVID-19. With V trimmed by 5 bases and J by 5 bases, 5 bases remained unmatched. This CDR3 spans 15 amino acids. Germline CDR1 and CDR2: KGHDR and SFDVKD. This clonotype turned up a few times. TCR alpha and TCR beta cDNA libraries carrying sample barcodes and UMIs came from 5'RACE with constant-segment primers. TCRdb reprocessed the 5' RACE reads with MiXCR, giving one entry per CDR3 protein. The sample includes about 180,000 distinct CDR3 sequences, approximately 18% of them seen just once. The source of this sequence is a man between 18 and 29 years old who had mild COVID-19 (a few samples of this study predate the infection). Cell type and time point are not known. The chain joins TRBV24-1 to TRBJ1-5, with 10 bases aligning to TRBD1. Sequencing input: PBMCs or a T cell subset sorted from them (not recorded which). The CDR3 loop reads CATSGTGGSYQPQHF. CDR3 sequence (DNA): TGTGCCACCAGTGGGACAGGGGGTTCTTATCAGCCCCAGCATTTT.